The rows below give T cell receptor beta chains drawn from one sample of a study of control samples from healthy donors and cancer patients. TCRdb's table, derived via immunoSEQ multiplex PCR, lists solely in-frame clones and lacks some. Of roughly 450,000 clones in the sample, 75% to 95% were seen once. Material: PBMCs. These receptors were collected from a middle-aged man with head and neck cancer. The CDR3 runs from the conserved cysteine through the conserved F or W. Fields, in order: J gene, V gene, CDR3 length, D gene, clone size, CDR3 protein, CDR3 DNA. D genes are given only for firm matches. A clone size is listed for some rows: how often the clone was seen (once, few, many), or a class if it is expanded.

TRBJ2-5 TRBV3-1/TRBV3-2 16 TRBD2 NA CASSQDLAGMGETQYF TGTGCCAGCAGCCAAGACCTAGCGGGGATGGGGGAGACCCAGTACTTC
TRBJ2-7 TRBV6-1 15 TRBD1 NA CASSENPGQVREQYF TGTGCCAGCAGTGAAAACCCGGGACAGGTACGCGAGCAGTACTTC
TRBJ2-6 TRBV6-5 14 TRBD1 NA CASRTGSGANVLTF TGTGCCAGCAGGACAGGGTCTGGGGCCAACGTCCTGACTTTC
TRBJ2-7 TRBV9 15 TRBD2 NA CASSVAASGSYEQYF TGTGCCAGCAGCGTAGCTGCTAGCGGGTCCTACGAGCAGTACTTC
TRBJ1-5 TRBV28 17 TRBD1 NA CASSLLTGAYSNQPQHF TGTGCCAGCAGTTTACTGACAGGGGCCTATAGCAATCAGCCCCAGCATTTT
TRBJ1-6 TRBV19 14 NA NA CASSSYTYNSPLHF TGTGCCAGTTCGAGTTATACCTATAATTCACCCCTCCACTTT
TRBJ1-3 TRBV30 14 TRBD1 NA CACMGTASGNTIYF TGTGCCTGCATGGGGACAGCCTCTGGAAACACCATATATTTT
TRBJ2-7 TRBV19 15 NA few CASSAQIQWAYEQYF TGTGCCAGTAGTGCGCAAATCCAGTGGGCCTACGAGCAGTACTTC
TRBJ1-6 TRBV18 14 TRBD1 NA CASSSIQGPSPLHF TGTGCCAGCTCATCCATACAGGGGCCTTCACCCCTCCACTTT
TRBJ2-1 TRBV10-2 14 TRBD2 NA CASSGLAAYNEQFF TGCGCCAGCAGTGGACTAGCGGCCTACAATGAGCAGTTCTTC
TRBJ1-6 TRBV30 14 TRBD1 few CAWRSTGRASPLHF TGTGCCTGGAGGTCGACAGGGAGAGCCTCACCCCTCCACTTT
TRBJ1-5 TRBV28 15 TRBD1 NA CASSPPTGQNQPQHF TGTGCCAGCAGTCCCCCGACAGGGCAGAATCAGCCCCAGCATTTT
TRBJ2-7 TRBV7-3 18 NA NA CASSLTGVVGDGPYEQYF TGTGCCAGCAGCTTAACGGGGGTGGTTGGGGACGGACCCTACGAGCAGTACTTC
TRBJ1-6 TRBV5-5 14 NA NA CASSPNTYNSPLHF TGTGCCAGCAGCCCGAATACCTATAATTCACCCCTCCACTTT